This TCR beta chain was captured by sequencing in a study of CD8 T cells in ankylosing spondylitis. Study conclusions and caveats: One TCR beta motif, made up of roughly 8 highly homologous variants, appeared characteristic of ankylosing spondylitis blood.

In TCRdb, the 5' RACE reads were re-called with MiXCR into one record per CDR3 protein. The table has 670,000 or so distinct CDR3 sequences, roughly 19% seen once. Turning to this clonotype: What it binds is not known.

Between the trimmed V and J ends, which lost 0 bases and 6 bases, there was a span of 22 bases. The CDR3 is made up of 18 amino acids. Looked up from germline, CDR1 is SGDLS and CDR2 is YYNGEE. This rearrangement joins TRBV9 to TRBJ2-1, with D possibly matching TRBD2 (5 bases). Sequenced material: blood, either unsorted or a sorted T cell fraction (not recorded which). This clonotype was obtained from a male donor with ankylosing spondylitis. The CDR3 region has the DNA TGTGCCAGCAGCGTAGCGCCCCTTGGTATGGGTGGAGGCAATGAGCAGTTCTTC. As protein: CASSVAPLGMGGGNEQFF.